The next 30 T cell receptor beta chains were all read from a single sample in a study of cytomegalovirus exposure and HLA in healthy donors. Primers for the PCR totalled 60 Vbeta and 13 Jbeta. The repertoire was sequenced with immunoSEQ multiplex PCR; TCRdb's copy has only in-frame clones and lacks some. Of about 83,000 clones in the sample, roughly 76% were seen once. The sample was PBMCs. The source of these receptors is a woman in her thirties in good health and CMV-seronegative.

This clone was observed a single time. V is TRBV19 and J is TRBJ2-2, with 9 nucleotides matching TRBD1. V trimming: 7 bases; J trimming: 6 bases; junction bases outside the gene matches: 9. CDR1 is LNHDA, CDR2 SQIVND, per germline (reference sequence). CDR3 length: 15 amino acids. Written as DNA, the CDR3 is TGTGCCAGTAATTCCGGGACAGGGAAGGCCGGGGAGCTGTTTTTT. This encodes CASNSGTGKAGELFF.

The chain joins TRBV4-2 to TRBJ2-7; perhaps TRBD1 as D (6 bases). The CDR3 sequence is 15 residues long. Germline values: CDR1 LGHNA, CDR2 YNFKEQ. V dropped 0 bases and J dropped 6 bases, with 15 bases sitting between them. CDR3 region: CASSQDGAGAPEQYF. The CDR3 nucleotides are TGTGCCAGCAGCCAAGATGGTGCAGGGGCTCCCGAGCAGTACTTC.

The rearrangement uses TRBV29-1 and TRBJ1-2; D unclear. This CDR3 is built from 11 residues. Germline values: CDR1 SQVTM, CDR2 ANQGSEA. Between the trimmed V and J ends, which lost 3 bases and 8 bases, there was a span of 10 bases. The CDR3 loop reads CSVEASKGYTF. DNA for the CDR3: TGCAGCGTTGAGGCCTCCAAGGGCTACACCTTC.

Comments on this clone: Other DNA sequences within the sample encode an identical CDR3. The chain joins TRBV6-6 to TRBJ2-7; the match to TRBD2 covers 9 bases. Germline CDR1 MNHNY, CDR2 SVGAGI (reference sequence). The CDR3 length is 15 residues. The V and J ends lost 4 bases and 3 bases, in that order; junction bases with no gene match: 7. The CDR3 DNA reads TGTGCCAGCAGTTCTCCGGGACTAGCAAACTACGAGCAGTACTTC. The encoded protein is CASSSPGLANYEQYF.

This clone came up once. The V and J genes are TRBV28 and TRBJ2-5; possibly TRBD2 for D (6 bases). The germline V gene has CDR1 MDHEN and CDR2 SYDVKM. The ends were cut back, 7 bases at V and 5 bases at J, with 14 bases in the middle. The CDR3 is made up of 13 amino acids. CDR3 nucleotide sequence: TGTGCCAGCATTCCCGGGACTTCGGAGACCCAGTACTTC. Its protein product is CASIPGTSETQYF.

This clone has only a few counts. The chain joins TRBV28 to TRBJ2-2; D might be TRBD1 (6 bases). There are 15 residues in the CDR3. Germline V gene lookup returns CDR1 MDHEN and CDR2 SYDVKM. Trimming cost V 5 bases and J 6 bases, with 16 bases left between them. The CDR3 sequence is CASSAPGEGSGELFF. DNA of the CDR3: TGTGCCAGCAGTGCCCCAGGGGAAGGTTCCGGGGAGCTGTTTTTT. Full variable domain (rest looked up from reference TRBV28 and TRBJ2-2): DVKVTQSSRYLVKRTGEKVFLECVQDMDHENMFWYRQDPGLGLRLIYFSYDVKMKEKGDIPEGYSVSREKKERFSLILESASTNQTSMYLCASSAPGEGSGELFFGEGSRLTVL.

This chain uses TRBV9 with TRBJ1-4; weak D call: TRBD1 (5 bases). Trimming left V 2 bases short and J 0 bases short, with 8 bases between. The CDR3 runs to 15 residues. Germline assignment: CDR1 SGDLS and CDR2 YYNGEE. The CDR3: CASSVGTSTNEKLFF. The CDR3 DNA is TGTGCCAGCAGCGTCGGGACTTCAACTAATGAAAAACTGTTTTTT.

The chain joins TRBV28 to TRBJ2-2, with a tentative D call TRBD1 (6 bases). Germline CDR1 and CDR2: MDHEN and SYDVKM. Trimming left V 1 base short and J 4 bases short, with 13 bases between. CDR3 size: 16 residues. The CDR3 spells CASSLYPTGPTGELFF. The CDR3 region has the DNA TGTGCCAGCAGTTTATATCCCACAGGGCCCACCGGGGAGCTGTTTTTT.

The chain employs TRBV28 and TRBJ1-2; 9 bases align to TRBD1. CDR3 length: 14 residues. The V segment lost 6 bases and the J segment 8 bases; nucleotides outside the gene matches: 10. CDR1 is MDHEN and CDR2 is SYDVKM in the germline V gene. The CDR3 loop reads CASSTGGDRGGYTF. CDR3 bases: TGTGCCAGCAGCACAGGGGGCGACCGCGGAGGCTACACCTTC.

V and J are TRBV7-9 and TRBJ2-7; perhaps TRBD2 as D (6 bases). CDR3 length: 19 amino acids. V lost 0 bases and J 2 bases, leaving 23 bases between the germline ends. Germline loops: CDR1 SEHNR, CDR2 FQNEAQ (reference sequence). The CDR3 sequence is CASSLARGSSADPTYEQYF. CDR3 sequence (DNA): TGTGCCAGCAGCTTAGCGCGGGGATCTAGCGCTGATCCCACCTACGAGCAGTACTTC. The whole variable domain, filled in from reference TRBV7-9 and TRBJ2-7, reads DTGVSQNPRHKITKRGQNVTFRCDPISEHNRLYWYRQTLGQGPEFLTYFQNEAQLEKSRLLSDRFSAERPKGSFSTLEIQRTEQGDSAMYLCASSLARGSSADPTYEQYFGPGTRLTVT.

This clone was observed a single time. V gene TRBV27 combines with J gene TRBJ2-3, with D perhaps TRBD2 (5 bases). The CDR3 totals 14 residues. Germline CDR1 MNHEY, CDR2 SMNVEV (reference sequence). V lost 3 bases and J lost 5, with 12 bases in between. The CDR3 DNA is TGTGCCAGCAGTTTGGTGGGAGAAGGAGATACGCAGTATTTT. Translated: CASSLVGEGDTQYF.

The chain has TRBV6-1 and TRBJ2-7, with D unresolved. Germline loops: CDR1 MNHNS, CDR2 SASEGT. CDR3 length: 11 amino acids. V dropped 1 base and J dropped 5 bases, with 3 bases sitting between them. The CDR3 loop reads CASSEGNEQYF. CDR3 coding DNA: TGTGCCAGCAGTGAAGGTAACGAGCAGTACTTC.

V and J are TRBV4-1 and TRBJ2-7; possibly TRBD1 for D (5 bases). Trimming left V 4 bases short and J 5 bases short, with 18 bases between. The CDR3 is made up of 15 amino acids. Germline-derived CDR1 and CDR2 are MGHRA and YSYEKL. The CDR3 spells CASSRGLRGRNEQYF. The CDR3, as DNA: TGCGCCAGCAGCCGTGGGCTTAGGGGCAGGAACGAGCAGTACTTC.

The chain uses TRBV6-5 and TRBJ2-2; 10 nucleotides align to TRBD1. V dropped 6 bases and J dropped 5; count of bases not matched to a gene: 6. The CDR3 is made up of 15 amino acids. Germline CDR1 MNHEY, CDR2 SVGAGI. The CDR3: CASRPGQGMTGELFF. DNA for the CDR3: TGTGCCAGCAGACCGGGACAGGGGATGACCGGGGAGCTGTTTTTT.

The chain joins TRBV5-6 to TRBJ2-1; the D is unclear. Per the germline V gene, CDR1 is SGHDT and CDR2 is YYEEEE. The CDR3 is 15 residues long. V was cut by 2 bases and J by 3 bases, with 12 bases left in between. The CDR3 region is CASSLELGRYNEQFF. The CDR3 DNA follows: TGTGCCAGCAGCTTAGAACTTGGGCGCTACAATGAGCAGTTCTTC.

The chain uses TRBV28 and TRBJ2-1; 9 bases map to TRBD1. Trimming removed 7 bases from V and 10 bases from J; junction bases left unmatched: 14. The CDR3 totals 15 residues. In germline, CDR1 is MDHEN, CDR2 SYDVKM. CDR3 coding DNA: TGTGCCAGCAACCAACTTCCGGGACAGGGTCGGGAGCAGTTCTTC. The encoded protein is CASNQLPGQGREQFF.

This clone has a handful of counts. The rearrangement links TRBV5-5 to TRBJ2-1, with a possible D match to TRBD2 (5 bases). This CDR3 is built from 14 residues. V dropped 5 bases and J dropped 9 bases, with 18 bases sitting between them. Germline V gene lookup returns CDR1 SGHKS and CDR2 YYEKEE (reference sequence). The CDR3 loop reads CASSKYSAGLEQFF. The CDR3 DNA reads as TGTGCCAGCAGTAAGTATAGTGCAGGACTTGAGCAGTTCTTC.

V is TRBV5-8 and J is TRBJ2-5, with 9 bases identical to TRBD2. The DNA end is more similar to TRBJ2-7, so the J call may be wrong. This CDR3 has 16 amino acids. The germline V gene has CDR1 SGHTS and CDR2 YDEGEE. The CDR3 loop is CASSLVVREGLYEQYF. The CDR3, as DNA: TGTGCCAGCAGCTTAGTAGTGCGGGAGGGCCTCTACGAGCAGTACTTC.

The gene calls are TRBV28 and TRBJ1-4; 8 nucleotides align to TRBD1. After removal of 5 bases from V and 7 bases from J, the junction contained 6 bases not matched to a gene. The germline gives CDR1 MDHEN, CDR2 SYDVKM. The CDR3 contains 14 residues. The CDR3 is CASSLGQEPEKLFF. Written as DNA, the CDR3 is TGTGCCAGCAGTCTGGGACAGGAGCCTGAAAAACTGTTTTTT.

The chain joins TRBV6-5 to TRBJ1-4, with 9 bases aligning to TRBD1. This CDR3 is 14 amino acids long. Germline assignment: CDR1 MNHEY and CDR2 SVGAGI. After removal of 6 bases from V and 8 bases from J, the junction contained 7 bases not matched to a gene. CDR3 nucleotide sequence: TGTGCCAGCAGCCTGGGACAGGGAGGGGAAAAACTGTTTTTT. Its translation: CASSLGQGGEKLFF.

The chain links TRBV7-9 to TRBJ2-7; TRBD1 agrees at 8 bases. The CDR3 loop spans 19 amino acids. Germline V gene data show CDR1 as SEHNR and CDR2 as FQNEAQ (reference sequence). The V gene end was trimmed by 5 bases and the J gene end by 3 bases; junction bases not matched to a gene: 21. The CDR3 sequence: CASSTRGQITTHLDYEQYF. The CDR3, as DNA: TGTGCCAGCAGCACCAGGGGGCAGATAACTACACACCTAGACTACGAGCAGTACTTC.

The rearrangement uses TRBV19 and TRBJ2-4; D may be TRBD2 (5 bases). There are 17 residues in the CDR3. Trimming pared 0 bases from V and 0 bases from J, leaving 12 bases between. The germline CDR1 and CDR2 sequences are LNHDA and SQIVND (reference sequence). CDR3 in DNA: TGTGCCAGTAGTATAGATCTGGCAGGACTAGCCAAAAACATTCAGTACTTC. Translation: CASSIDLAGLAKNIQYF.

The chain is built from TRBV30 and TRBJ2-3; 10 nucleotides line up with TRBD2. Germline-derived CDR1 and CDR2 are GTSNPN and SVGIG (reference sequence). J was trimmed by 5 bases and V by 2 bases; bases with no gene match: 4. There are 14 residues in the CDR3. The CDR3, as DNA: TGTGCCTGGAGTAGGCTAGCGGGAGAAGATACGCAGTATTTT. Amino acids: CAWSRLAGEDTQYF. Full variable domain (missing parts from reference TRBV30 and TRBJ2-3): SQTIHQWPATLVQPVGSPLSLECTVEGTSNPNLYWYRQAAGRGLQLLFYSVGIGQISSEVPQNLSASRPQDRQFILSSKKLLLSDSGFYLCAWSRLAGEDTQYFGPGTRLTVL.

CDR3 amino acids: CASSLAGDPHEQFF. The CDR3 region has the DNA TGTGCCAGCAGTTTAGCGGGAGACCCCCATGAGCAGTTCTTC. This sequence joins TRBV2 and TRBJ2-1; TRBD2 matches 9 bases. CDR1 SNHLY and CDR2 FYNNEI come from the germline V gene. Trimming took 5 bases from V and 8 from J; bases not matched to a gene: 7. The length of the CDR3 is 14 residues.

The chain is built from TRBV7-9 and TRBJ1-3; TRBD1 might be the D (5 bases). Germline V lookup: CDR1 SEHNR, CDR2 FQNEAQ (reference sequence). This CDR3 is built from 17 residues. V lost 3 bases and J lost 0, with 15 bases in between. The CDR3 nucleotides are TGTGCCAGCAGCTTTGGAAGGCCGGGACTCTCTGGAAACACCATATATTTT. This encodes CASSFGRPGLSGNTIYF.

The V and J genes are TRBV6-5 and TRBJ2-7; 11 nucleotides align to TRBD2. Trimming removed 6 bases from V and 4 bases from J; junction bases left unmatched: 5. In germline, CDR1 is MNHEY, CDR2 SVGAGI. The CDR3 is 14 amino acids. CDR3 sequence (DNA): TGTGCCAGCAGCGTAGCGGGAGGGCCTTACGAGCAGTACTTC. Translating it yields CASSVAGGPYEQYF.

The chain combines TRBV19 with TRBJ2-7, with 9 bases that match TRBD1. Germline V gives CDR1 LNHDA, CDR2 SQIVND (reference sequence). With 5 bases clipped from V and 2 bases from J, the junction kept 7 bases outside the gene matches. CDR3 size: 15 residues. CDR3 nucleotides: TGTGCCAGTAGTCGGACAGGGGCCTTCACCTACGAGCAGTACTTC. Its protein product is CASSRTGAFTYEQYF.

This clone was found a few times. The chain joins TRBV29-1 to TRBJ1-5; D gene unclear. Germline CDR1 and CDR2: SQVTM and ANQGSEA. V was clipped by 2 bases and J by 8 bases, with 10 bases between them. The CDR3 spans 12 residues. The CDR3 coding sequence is TGCAGCGTTGAAACGCCGCCGGAGCCCCAGCATTTT. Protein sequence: CSVETPPEPQHF. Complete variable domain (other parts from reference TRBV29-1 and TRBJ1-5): SAVISQKPSRDICQRGTSLTIQCQVDSQVTMMFWYRQQPGQSLTLIATANQGSEATYESGFVIDKFPISRPNLTFSTLTVSNMSPEDSSIYLCSVETPPEPQHFGDGTRLSIL.

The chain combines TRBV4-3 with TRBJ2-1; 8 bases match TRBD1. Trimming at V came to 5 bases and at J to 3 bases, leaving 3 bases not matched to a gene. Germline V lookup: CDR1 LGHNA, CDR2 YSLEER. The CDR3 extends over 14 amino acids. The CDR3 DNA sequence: TGCGCCAGCAGCAGGACAGGGTTCTACAATGAGCAGTTCTTC. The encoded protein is CASSRTGFYNEQFF.

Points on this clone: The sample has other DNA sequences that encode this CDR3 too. As DNA, the CDR3 is TGTGCCAGCAGCTTAGACCTCGAGCAGTACTTC. Encoded protein: CASSLDLEQYF. The V call is TRBV11-2, the J call TRBJ2-7, with D unclear. The germline V and J ends were trimmed by 0 bases and 6 bases, with 3 bases remaining between them. CDR1 and CDR2 from the germline V gene are SGHAT and FQNNGV. The CDR3 covers 11 residues.